This record looks at one T cell receptor (beta chain) sequence and its context. Its antigen is unknown. What was amplified from RNA transcripts were TCR beta CDR3 regions. A set of HTBI primers served as the primers for a first-round RT-PCR of the TCR CDR3. TCRdb redid the calling of the multiplex PCR reads with MiXCR, one entry per CDR3 protein. The data hold approximately 400,000 distinct CDR3 sequences, with around 13% observed a single time. The data derive from a study of T cells in Graves' hyperthyroidism and ophthalmopathy. Study outcomes and limitations: Blood shared most expanded thyroid clonotypes above 0.001. Median prediction lead before ophthalmopathy onset was 6.5 months with the model.

It was considered stable Graves' hyperthyroidism when ophthalmopathy did not progress within 18 months. The source of the PBMCs was approximately 10 ml of fresh peripheral blood. Trimming stripped 7 bases from V and 1 base from J, with 14 bases between. The CDR3 extends over 14 amino acids. The V gene's germline CDR1 is DFQATT and CDR2 SNEGSKA (reference sequence). The rearrangement uses TRBV20-1 and TRBJ1-5; maybe TRBD1 (6 bases). The sequence derives from a woman aged 55 to 70 with Graves' hyperthyroidism. Material for sequencing was blood. In DNA, the CDR3 is TGCAGTGATAAGGGGGTAAAGAGCAATCAGCCCCAGCATTTT. Translated: CSDKGVKSNQPQHF.